The 27 T cell receptor beta chains below all came from one sample that was sequenced in a study of T cell responses to AZD1222 COVID-19 vaccine. Clones were read by immunoSEQ multiplex PCR, and TCRdb kept only the in-frame ones, dropping some. The sample lists around 150,000 clones; approximately 91% were seen once. This material consisted of peripheral blood, taken 28 days after the second AZD1222 dose. The receptors were gathered from an adult who received the AZD1222 COVID-19 vaccine.

CDR3 in amino acids: CASSEDALLNTEAFF. The CDR3 bases are TGTGCCAGCAGTGAAGACGCGTTACTGAACACTGAAGCTTTCTTT. This chain uses TRBV6-1 with TRBJ1-1; D is undetermined. Germline V gene sequence: CDR1 MNHNS, CDR2 SASEGT. The V and J ends lost 1 base and 0 bases respectively, with 9 bases between them. This CDR3 spans 15 amino acids.

The chain links TRBV6-4 to TRBJ2-3; TRBD1 might be the D (5 bases). Trimming removed 4 bases at V and 0 bases at J, with 5 bases between. The germline V gene has CDR1 MRHNA and CDR2 SNTAGT. The CDR3 length is 13 residues. The CDR3 coding sequence is TGTGCCAGCAGTGGACAGAGCACAGATACGCAGTATTTT. Amino acid sequence: CASSGQSTDTQYF.

The J gene is TRBJ1-5, the V gene TRBV10-2, with a tentative D call TRBD1 (5 bases). The CDR3 has 13 amino acids. The germline gives CDR1 WSHSY, CDR2 SAAADI. V gave up 6 bases and J gave up 7 bases, with 13 bases separating them. The CDR3 loop is CASSRDPKQPQHF. In nucleotides, the CDR3 is TGCGCCAGCAGCCGGGACCCGAAGCAGCCCCAGCATTTT.

The V gene is TRBV18, the J gene TRBJ1-1; TRBD1 is a possible D gene (6 bases). The germline gives CDR1 KGHSH, CDR2 LQKENI. The CDR3 is made up of 12 amino acids. Between the trimmed V and J ends, which lost 8 bases and 1 base, there was a span of 8 bases. The CDR3 is CASRTANTEAFF. The CDR3 region has the DNA TGTGCCAGCAGGACAGCGAACACTGAAGCTTTCTTT.

As DNA, the CDR3 is TGTGCCAGCAAATCGGGGGACAGGGTTAATTCACCCCTCCACTTT. This translates into CASKSGDRVNSPLHF. This rearrangement joins TRBV3-1 (or the pseudogene TRBV3-2) to TRBJ1-6; 9 bases are shared with TRBD1. This CDR3 region has 15 residues. The germline V gene has CDR1 LGHDT and CDR2 YNNKEL (reference sequence). V was clipped by 7 bases and J by 6 bases; unmatched bases: 7.

CDR3 sequence: CASSQHLAASSYEQYF. For the CDR3, the DNA is TGCGCCAGCAGCCAGCACCTAGCGGCCAGCTCCTACGAGCAGTACTTC. V and J are TRBV4-1 and TRBJ2-7, with 7 bases that match TRBD2. J was trimmed by 0 bases and V by 3 bases; bases with no gene match: 8. CDR3 length equals 16 residues. Germline V gives CDR1 MGHRA, CDR2 YSYEKL.

The sample holds one count of this clone. V is TRBV11-2 and J is TRBJ1-1; D unclear. Trimming removed 5 bases at V and 5 bases at J, with 18 bases between. Looked up from germline, CDR1 is SGHAT and CDR2 is FQNNGV. This CDR3 has 15 residues. The CDR3 nucleotides are TGTGCCAGCAGCAAAACTCGGGCAGAGGAGACTGAAGCTTTCTTT. Protein: CASSKTRAEETEAFF.

The genes are TRBV9 and TRBJ2-1; D is possibly TRBD1 (6 bases). The CDR3 covers 13 residues. Trimming stripped 2 bases from V and 10 bases from J, with 13 bases between. The germline gives CDR1 SGDLS, CDR2 YYNGEE. The CDR3 DNA follows: TGTGCCAGCAGCGTTACTCCCGGGACAGAGCAGTTCTTC. As protein: CASSVTPGTEQFF.

V gene TRBV18 combines with J gene TRBJ2-7; D might be TRBD2 (6 bases). Germline V gene data show CDR1 as KGHSH and CDR2 as LQKENI. The CDR3 contains 14 residues. Between the trimmed V and J ends, which lost 3 bases and 4 bases, there was a span of 13 bases. The DNA for the CDR3 is TGTGCCAGCTCACCCAGGGACTTTTATTACGAGCAGTACTTC. Residues: CASSPRDFYYEQYF.

V and J are TRBV7-3 and TRBJ1-5; D is uncertain. This CDR3 is built from 17 residues. With 3 bases removed from V and 6 bases from J, the gap between germline ends came to 21 bases. Germline CDR1 reads SGHTA; CDR2 reads FQGTGA. The CDR3 loop is CASSFRGFYIFCQPQHF. The CDR3, as DNA: TGTGCCAGCAGCTTTCGAGGGTTTTATATATTTTGTCAGCCCCAGCATTTT.

V is TRBV28 and J is TRBJ1-4; D not certain. The V end lost 6 bases, the J end lost 10 bases, and 18 bases lay between the germline ends. Germline V CDR1 and CDR2: MDHEN, SYDVKM. The CDR3 consists of 14 residues. CDR3 DNA: TGTGCCAGCAGCTCGGGAGGTGGGGTCGGAAAACTGTTTTTT. Protein product: CASSSGGGVGKLFF.

The chain carries TRBV27 and TRBJ1-5; tentative D call: TRBD1 (6 bases). V gave up 5 bases and J gave up 0 bases, with 23 bases separating them. The CDR3 length is 19 residues. Germline V gene lookup returns CDR1 MNHEY and CDR2 SMNVEV (reference sequence). The CDR3 DNA sequence: TGTGCCAGCAGTCTCAAGCCCAGAAACAGGGTTTATAGCAATCAGCCCCAGCATTTT. This sequence encodes CASSLKPRNRVYSNQPQHF.

V usage is TRBV6-4 and J usage is TRBJ2-6; 11 bases fit TRBD2. V lost 0 bases to trimming and J lost 0 bases; unmatched junction nucleotides: 7. CDR3 length equals 20 residues. CDR1 is MRHNA and CDR2 is SNTAGT in the germline V gene. CDR3 DNA: TGTGCCAGCAGTGACTCTTCCCTAGCGGGAGGCGGCTCTGGGGCCAACGTCCTGACTTTC. Translating it yields CASSDSSLAGGGSGANVLTF.

This chain connects TRBV5-6 to TRBJ1-5, with unresolved D. Trimming removed 0 bases at V and 4 bases at J, with 11 bases between. Germline V CDR1 and CDR2: SGHDT, YYEEEE. The CDR3 length is 15 residues. This chain's CDR3 is CASSLGQSGNQPQHF. The DNA of the CDR3 is TGTGCCAGCAGCTTGGGGCAGAGTGGGAATCAGCCCCAGCATTTT.

The gene calls are TRBV28 and TRBJ2-7; 8 nucleotides line up with TRBD2. The CDR3 length is 16 residues. Trimming at V came to 8 bases and at J to 3 bases, leaving 15 bases not matched to a gene. From germline, CDR1 is MDHEN and CDR2 SYDVKM. CDR3 sequence (DNA): TGTGCCAGCCTAAGTGTCAGCGGGACTAGTTACTACGAGCAGTACTTC. It specifies CASLSVSGTSYYEQYF.

J is TRBJ1-2 and V is TRBV5-1, with D possibly TRBD1 on 5 matching bases. Between the trimmed V and J ends, which lost 4 bases and 1 base, there was a span of 11 bases. CDR3 length equals 14 residues. Germline CDR1 SGHRS, CDR2 YFSETQ. CDR3 coding DNA: TGCGCCAGCAGCACAGGACCCGATAACTATGGCTACACCTTC. Amino acid sequence: CASSTGPDNYGYTF.

The V gene is TRBV19, the J gene TRBJ2-2; 7 nucleotides align to TRBD2. Per germline, CDR1 LNHDA and CDR2 SQIVND (reference sequence). The CDR3 is made up of 17 amino acids. Germline trimming cut 3 bases from V and 0 bases from J; bases unmatched to any gene: 7. Here the CDR3 DNA reads TGTGCCAGTAGTATGTCAGCTAGCGGAGCGAACACCGGGGAGCTGTTTTTT. Its translation: CASSMSASGANTGELFF.

This clone was observed a few times. This chain connects TRBV27 to TRBJ2-5; D not resolved. V was pared by 4 bases and J by 7 bases, with 16 bases between. The CDR3 covers 14 residues. Germline V gene sequence: CDR1 MNHEY, CDR2 SMNVEV (reference sequence). This CDR3 reads CASSSGLRRGTQYF. The CDR3 bases are TGTGCCAGCAGTTCGGGTCTTAGGCGTGGGACCCAGTACTTC.

This chain connects TRBV10-3 to TRBJ2-7, with TRBD1 as a possible D gene (6 bases). V shed 6 bases and J shed 5 bases, with 14 bases lying between them. The CDR3 loop spans 13 amino acids. The germline gives CDR1 ENHRY, CDR2 SYGVKD. The CDR3 here is CAIRTLQGHEQYF. In DNA form, the CDR3 reads TGTGCCATCAGGACCCTACAGGGCCACGAGCAGTACTTC.

This clone came up once. The chain is built from TRBV19 and TRBJ1-5, with TRBD1 as a possible D gene (6 bases). Germline lookup yields CDR1 LNHDA and CDR2 SQIVND (reference sequence). The CDR3 consists of 14 residues. Trimming removed 4 bases from V and 3 bases from J, with 10 bases in between. In DNA, the CDR3 is TGTGCCAGTAGTAGGTCAGGGGTCAATCAGCCCCAGCATTTT. Its translation: CASSRSGVNQPQHF.

Only one count was recorded for this clone. V and J are TRBV24-1 and TRBJ2-2; 9 nucleotides align to TRBD2. This CDR3 is built from 17 residues. Unmatched junction bases numbered 5, after V lost 4 bases and J lost 0 bases. In germline, CDR1 is KGHDR, CDR2 SFDVKD. In DNA form, the CDR3 reads TGTGCCACCAGTGACACGACTAGCGGTTCGAACACCGGGGAGCTGTTTTTT. Translating it yields CATSDTTSGSNTGELFF.

The V and J genes are TRBV7-3 and TRBJ2-1, with 10 bases that match TRBD2. V dropped 4 bases and J dropped 13; count of bases not matched to a gene: 10. Germline CDR1 is SGHTA and CDR2 is FQGTGA. The CDR3 runs 14 residues. The CDR3 here is CASSSSGGPSSQFF. The CDR3 DNA reads TGTGCCAGCAGCTCTAGCGGGGGCCCCTCTTCACAGTTCTTC.

This sequence joins TRBV12-5 and TRBJ1-1; D call uncertain. V lost 0 bases to trimming and J lost 4 bases, with 12 bases between them. Per the germline V gene, CDR1 is LGHNT and CDR2 is FRNRAP. The CDR3 covers 15 residues. DNA for the CDR3: TGTGCTAGTGGTTTGGTCGGCGGCGTGAGCACTGAAGCTTTCTTT. Its protein product is CASGLVGGVSTEAFF.

The V gene is TRBV5-1, the J gene TRBJ1-6; 7 nucleotides align to TRBD1. Germline loops: CDR1 SGHRS, CDR2 YFSETQ. The CDR3 extends over 16 amino acids. The J segment lost 9 bases and the V segment lost 4 bases, leaving 13 bases of the junction unmatched. CDR3 sequence: CASSESSQGYGSPLHF. CDR3 nucleotides: TGCGCCAGCAGCGAAAGCTCACAGGGGTATGGTTCACCCCTCCACTTT.

The chain joins TRBV6-1 to TRBJ2-2; D gene ambiguous. CDR3 length: 17 residues. Trimming took 0 bases from V and 4 from J, leaving 15 bases between them. Germline CDR1 MNHNS, CDR2 SASEGT. Here the CDR3 DNA reads TGTGCCAGCAGTGAAGCGGTCGAGATCCACGGCACCGGGGAGCTGTTTTTT. It is translated as CASSEAVEIHGTGELFF.

The chain joins TRBV7-2 to TRBJ1-1; D is possibly TRBD1 (6 bases). V dropped 5 bases and J dropped 6 bases, with 16 bases sitting between them. Per germline, CDR1 SGHTA and CDR2 FQGNSA. The CDR3 totals 14 residues. The CDR3 DNA sequence: TGTGCCAGCAGCATACCGACAGGTCTATCTGAAGCTTTCTTT. This encodes CASSIPTGLSEAFF.

This clone was seen a few times. The rearrangement links TRBV29-1 to TRBJ1-1, with a possible D match to TRBD1 (5 bases). With 5 bases removed from V and 1 base from J, the gap between germline ends came to 17 bases. The CDR3 extends over 15 amino acids. Germline CDR1 SQVTM, CDR2 ANQGSEA. The CDR3 DNA is TGCAGCGTTACACCCTTTACCGGGACGAACACTGAAGCTTTCTTT. As protein: CSVTPFTGTNTEAFF.